The next 9 T cell receptor beta chains were all read from a single sample in a study of beta chain features in type 1 diabetes. Findings of the study overall: Across all four CD4+ subsets, people with type 1 diabetes showed modestly shorter TCRB CDR3s.

The sequenced template was cDNA made from the entire isolated RNA. The protocol was immunoSEQ multiplex PCR, while the TCRdb copy is restricted to in-frame clones and leaves out a portion. In the table there are 600,000 to 700,000 clones, around 12% of which are singletons. Antigens of these TCRs are unknown. Sequencing was done on a sample of naive CD4+ T cells from blood. These TCRs come from a man aged 30 to 45 with type 1 diabetes.

This chain uses TRBV15 with TRBJ1-4; D is perhaps TRBD1 (5 bases). The CDR3 runs to 14 residues. Germline values: CDR1 LNHNV, CDR2 YYDKDF (reference sequence). V dropped 8 bases and J dropped 4 bases, with 14 bases sitting between them. Written as DNA, the CDR3 is TGTGCCACCCCCGAAAGGGACCGTAATGAAAAACTGTTTTTT. It specifies CATPERDRNEKLFF.

This clone showed up just a few times. Other DNA sequences of this sample code for an identical CDR3. The chain recombines TRBV7-2 with TRBJ2-1, with no clear D. The V and J ends lost 6 bases and 0 bases respectively, with 6 bases between them. Germline-derived CDR1 and CDR2 are SGHTA and FQGNSA. The CDR3 has 13 residues. CDR3 nucleotide sequence: TGTGCCAGCAGTCCCAGCTCCTACAATGAGCAGTTCTTC. Encoded protein: CASSPSSYNEQFF.

The genes are TRBV6-6 and TRBJ2-2; 10 bases map to TRBD1. Losses at the gene ends were 4 bases for V and 4 bases for J; bases not matched to a gene: 3. Germline V CDR1 and CDR2: MNHNY, SVGAGI (reference sequence). This CDR3 has 15 residues. The CDR3 spells CASSLGTGATGELFF. The CDR3, as DNA: TGTGCCAGCAGTTTGGGGACAGGGGCCACCGGGGAGCTGTTTTTT.

The V and J genes are TRBV4-1 and TRBJ2-1, with TRBD2 identical over 10 bases. V was pared by 5 bases and J by 4 bases, with 8 bases of the junction left unmatched. CDR1 is MGHRA, CDR2 YSYEKL, per germline. CDR3 size: 16 residues. CDR3 loop: CASSYPSGGLYNEQFF. The DNA for the CDR3 is TGCGCCAGCAGCTACCCTAGCGGGGGCCTTTACAATGAGCAGTTCTTC.

The genes are TRBV28 and TRBJ1-2; D unclear. CDR1 and CDR2 (germline): MDHEN, SYDVKM. The CDR3 consists of 11 residues. Deletions cut 4 bases from V and 4 bases from J, with 4 bases between. CDR3 sequence: CASSSRYGYTF. DNA for the CDR3: TGTGCCAGCAGTTCCCGCTATGGCTACACCTTC.

This clone was counted only a few times. This chain links TRBV7-2 with TRBJ2-1; D uncertain. This CDR3 spans 15 amino acids. The V gene's germline CDR1 is SGHTA and CDR2 FQGNSA. V was cut by 4 bases and J by 5 bases, with 15 bases left in between. The DNA for the CDR3 is TGTGCCAGCAGCTCCCACTCGGCTGGGGACAATGAGCAGTTCTTC. It is translated as CASSSHSAGDNEQFF.

This clone has a handful of counts. V and J are TRBV11-3 and TRBJ2-4, with D uncertain. This CDR3 comprises 13 residues. V gave up 8 bases and J gave up 1 base, with 9 bases separating them. Germline-derived CDR1 and CDR2 are SGHNT and YENEEA. Written as DNA, the CDR3 is TGTGCCAGCTCTACAGAGGCCAAAAACATTCAGTACTTC. This translates into CASSTEAKNIQYF.

The CDR3 sequence is CASSQDTGHWSNEQFF. CDR3 sequence (DNA): TGTGCCAGCAGCCAAGATACAGGCCACTGGAGTAATGAGCAGTTCTTC. This sequence joins TRBV14 and TRBJ2-1; a possible D gene is TRBD1 (5 bases). Per germline, CDR1 SGHDN and CDR2 FVKESK. V lost 0 bases to trimming and J lost 7 bases, with 16 bases between them. This CDR3 has 16 residues.

The chain joins TRBV4-3 to TRBJ1-2, with 10 bases identical to TRBD1. The V and J ends lost 2 bases and 2 bases, in that order; junction bases with no gene match: 2. This CDR3 has 15 residues. Germline loops: CDR1 LGHNA, CDR2 YSLEER. The CDR3 region is CASSQLTGGNYGYTF. For the CDR3, the DNA is TGCGCCAGCAGCCAACTGACAGGGGGCAACTATGGCTACACCTTC.